The present entry profiles one T cell receptor beta chain with its context. This specimen comes from a study of blood T cell repertoires in COVID-19. Seattle enrolled patients during active infection and tracked them longitudinally. Trimming left V 1 base short and J 7 bases short, with 17 bases between. Germline CDR1 is MGHDK and CDR2 is SYGVNS. The CDR3 loop spans 16 amino acids. Produced via immunoSEQ multiplex PCR; TCRdb's table is partial and in-frame only. The sample has fewer than 300,000 clones, 91% seen once. Sequencing was done on a sample of peripheral blood. The sequence derives from a person aged 18-35 years with COVID-19, enrolled during active disease. This sequence joins TRBV25-1 and TRBJ2-1, with TRBD2 as a possible D gene (5 bases). For the CDR3, the DNA is TGTGCCAGCAGTGAATGGGTGCCCGGGAAGGGTAATGAGCAGTTCTTC. Translation gives CASSEWVPGKGNEQFF.